The rows below give T cell receptor beta chains drawn from one sample of a study of response to subunit inactivated influenza vaccine. TCRdb reanalysed the RT-PCR reads using MiXCR and keeps one entry per CDR3 protein. Here the sample spans about 570,000 distinct CDR3 sequences, about 10% being singletons. This same sample was also part of a study on T cells expressing NK-cell markers.

The specimen was PBMCs from blood, collected on the day of vaccination. These receptors originate from a man aged 50 to 59 who received an inactivated influenza vaccine. Each CDR3 is given with its conserved first and last residue. D genes are given only for firm matches. Where a row states a size, it is once, few, many or the class of an expanded clone; other rows omit it.

17 | TRBJ2-1 | TRBD2 | TRBV6-5 | - | TGTGCCAGCAGTTACCTGGGCGGGAGGGGGTCCTACAATGAGCAGTTCTTC | CASSYLGGRGSYNEQFF
15 | TRBJ2-7 | TRBD2 | TRBV29-1 | many | TGCAGCGTTGGCGGTAGCGGGGGGTTTGGCTACGAGCAGTACTTC | CSVGGSGGFGYEQYF
13 | TRBJ2-7 | - | TRBV6-5 | few | TGTGCCAGCAGTTACCGGGACGTCTACGAGCAGTACTTC | CASSYRDVYEQYF
13 | TRBJ2-7 | TRBD2 | TRBV20-1 | - | TGCAGTGCTAGAATCCCTAGCGGGTACGAGCAGTACTTC | CSARIPSGYEQYF
14 | TRBJ2-5 | - | TRBV7-2 | many | TGTGCCAGCAGCCCCATGGGGTCTTGGGAGACCCAGTACTTC | CASSPMGSWETQYF
10 | TRBJ1-1 | - | TRBV29-1 | few | TGCAGCGTTGCGGGCACTGAAGCTTTCTTT | CSVAGTEAFF
17 | TRBJ2-7 | TRBD2 | TRBV20-1 | many | TGCAGTATCTACCCGGGACTAGCGGGAGAAGTTTCCTACGAGCAGTACTTC | CSIYPGLAGEVSYEQYF
16 | TRBJ2-2 | TRBD2 | TRBV7-9 | - | TGTGCCAGCAGCGTCACCGGGACTAGCATCACCGGGGAGCTGTTTTTT | CASSVTGTSITGELFF
14 | TRBJ2-2 | TRBD1 | TRBV7-9 | many | TGTGCCAGCAGGGGACAGGGGAACACCGGGGAGCTGTTTTTT | CASRGQGNTGELFF
15 | TRBJ1-1 | - | TRBV4-1 | - | TGCGCCAGCAGCCAAGAAGGGGCCCTGAACACTGAAGCTTTCTTT | CASSQEGALNTEAFF
12 | TRBJ2-1 | - | TRBV20-1 | few | TGCAGTGCTAGAAGGGATCGAATGGTGATGGGCTTC | CSARRDRMVMGF
17 | TRBJ2-1 | - | TRBV4-2 | - | TGTGCCAGCAGCCAAGTATCCTTGCGGGACTCCTACAATGAGCAGTTCTTC | CASSQVSLRDSYNEQFF
16 | TRBJ2-2 | - | TRBV12-3/TRBV12-4 | many | TGTGCCAGCAGTCCCTTGGACAGAACAAAGGCCGGGGAGCTGTTTTTT | CASSPLDRTKAGELFF
13 | TRBJ2-1 | TRBD2 | TRBV7-9 | - | TGTGCCAGCACCCCCATCGCGGGGGGCCCGAGGTTCTTC | CASTPIAGGPRFF